This T cell receptor beta chain emerged from a study of a mutant IDH1 vaccine in newly diagnosed glioma. Study-level background: Treated patients were about 60% male, about 38% female, mean age approximately 41 years. Most patients had received both radiotherapy and temozolomide, the prior options being radiotherapy, temozolomide, or both.

Germline CDR1 MNHEY, CDR2 SVGAGI. The CDR3 sequence is 11 residues long. V was cut by 6 bases and J by 4 bases, with 3 bases left in between. Documented time point: baseline, week 1 (first vaccination visit). Specified treatment: pre-vaccination baseline after standard-of-care therapy. TCRdb's copy holds only in-frame clones and misses some; the assay was immunoSEQ multiplex PCR. This sample has tens of thousands of clones, with 80% to 90% found just once. Source: PBMCs, taken from a glioma patient treated with radiotherapy, temozolomide or both. The TCR sequence derives from a man aged 25-45 years with glioma. The rearrangement joins TRBV6-5 to TRBJ2-2; no definite D call. The CDR3 bases are TGTGCCAGCAGAGGCACCGGGGAGCTGTTTTTT. Encoded protein: CASRGTGELFF.